This record looks at one T cell receptor beta chain sequence and its context. CDR3 size: 12 residues. CDR1 is PRHDT, CDR2 FYEKMQ, per germline (reference sequence). The V gene lost 4 bases and the J gene lost 15 bases, with 16 bases spanning the gap. The data derive from a study of blood T cell repertoires in COVID-19. Study information: Some COVID-19 samples were acute and others convalescent; all came from the United States, Italy and Spain. PBMCs, B-cell-depleted T cells, or T cells provided the cDNA or gDNA that made up the material.

In the authors' methods: Amplification with reference gene primers provided the estimates of nucleated cell counts. The protocol was immunoSEQ multiplex PCR, while the TCRdb copy is restricted to in-frame clones and leaves out a portion. D and trimming were read from the DNA, whereas the V and J calls and clone size are those reported in that table. The sample lists 150,000 to 200,000 clones, roughly four fifths seen once, with around 5.2% in the top ten. The origin of this receptor is a woman in her thirties with acute or convalescent COVID-19. Material: peripheral blood. The chain is built from TRBV13 and TRBJ2-1, with a possible D match to TRBD2 (7 bases). CDR3 sequence: CASSSGTGGPFF. The CDR3, as DNA: TGTGCCAGCAGCTCGGGGACGGGGGGCCCGTTCTTC.